Below, 23 T cell receptor beta chains from the same sample are listed, as sequenced in a study of blood T cell repertoires in COVID-19. Using immunoSEQ multiplex PCR, the repertoire was profiled, and TCRdb retains in-frame clones only, with some absent. This repertoire shows approximately 470,000 clones, about 85% found once; its top ten account for approximately 0.7%. Source material: PBMCs or T cells enriched from blood (not recorded which). These receptor sequences come from a young woman who had recovered from COVID-19.

The rearrangement joins TRBV30 to TRBJ2-3; the D gene is possibly TRBD2 (5 bases). The length of the CDR3 is 16 residues. Trimming removed 3 bases from V and 0 bases from J, with 16 bases in between. Per the germline V gene, CDR1 is GTSNPN and CDR2 is SVGIG (reference sequence). The CDR3 bases are TGTGCCTGGAGCTTACGAGGACTTGGAAGCACAGATACGCAGTATTTT. It specifies CAWSLRGLGSTDTQYF.

The chain is built from TRBV19 and TRBJ1-1; 8 positions match TRBD1. The CDR3 runs to 14 residues. Germline V gene lookup returns CDR1 LNHDA and CDR2 SQIVND (reference sequence). The ends lost 5 bases at V and 5 bases at J; junction bases unmatched: 7. The CDR3 sequence: CASSLRQGWTEAFF. In nucleotides, the CDR3 is TGTGCCAGTAGTTTGAGACAGGGGTGGACTGAAGCTTTCTTT.

The rearrangement joins TRBV19 to TRBJ1-4; TRBD1 is a possible D gene (5 bases). The CDR3 spans 15 residues. Germline lookup yields CDR1 LNHDA and CDR2 SQIVND (reference sequence). V was cut by 5 bases and J by 5 bases, with 15 bases left in between. CDR3 loop: CASSRQRPPNEKLFF. CDR3 bases: TGTGCCAGTAGTCGACAGCGACCCCCCAATGAAAAACTGTTTTTT.

Remarks on this clone: Other DNA variants within this sample encode the same CDR3. This rearrangement joins TRBV12-5 to TRBJ1-5; TRBD1 agrees at 8 bases. The CDR3 extends over 14 amino acids. V shed 4 bases and J 3 bases; nucleotides not matched to a gene: 2. The germline V gene encodes CDR1 LGHNT and CDR2 FRNRAP. Written as DNA, the CDR3 is TGTGCTAGTGGTTCGGGACAGGTCAATCAGCCCCAGCATTTT. It is translated as CASGSGQVNQPQHF.

This rearrangement joins TRBV6-5 to TRBJ1-2, with D perhaps TRBD1 (5 bases). V was clipped by 6 bases and J by 6 bases, with 14 bases between them. Germline CDR1 MNHEY, CDR2 SVGAGI. The length of the CDR3 is 13 residues. As DNA, the CDR3 is TGTGCCAGCAGCGCTGAACCAGGGAATGGCTACACCTTC. The encoded protein is CASSAEPGNGYTF.

CDR3 coding DNA: TGTGCCAGCAGTCCCGTATCGGGGGGAGATACGCAGTATTTT. This codes for CASSPVSGGDTQYF. The rearrangement joins TRBV6-5 to TRBJ2-3; 7 bases match TRBD2. CDR3 length: 14 amino acids. J was trimmed by 5 bases and V by 5 bases; bases with no gene match: 7. CDR1 is MNHEY and CDR2 is SVGAGI in the germline V gene.

This clone was found once. The chain links TRBV9 to TRBJ1-1; D remains unclear. The germline CDR1 and CDR2 sequences are SGDLS and YYNGEE. This CDR3 has 20 amino acids. V lost 2 bases and J lost 3, with 29 bases in between. This CDR3 is CASSVFVSQPLERMDTEAFF. CDR3 coding DNA: TGTGCCAGCAGCGTTTTTGTCAGCCAGCCCCTCGAGAGGATGGACACTGAAGCTTTCTTT. The whole variable domain, remainder taken from reference TRBV9 and TRBJ1-1, is DSGVTQTPKHLITATGQRVTLRCSPRSGDLSVYWYQQSLDQGLQFLIQYYNGEERAKGNILERFSAQQFPDLHSELNLSSLELGDSALYFCASSVFVSQPLERMDTEAFFGQGTRLTVV.

The V and J genes are TRBV13 and TRBJ1-1, with 8 bases matching TRBD1. CDR1 is PRHDT, CDR2 FYEKMQ, per germline (reference sequence). Losses at the gene ends were 5 bases for V and 3 bases for J; bases not matched to a gene: 11. The CDR3 has 16 residues. CDR3 amino acids: CASSDSSQGGDTEAFF. Written as DNA, the CDR3 is TGTGCCAGCAGCGATTCGTCACAGGGGGGTGACACTGAAGCTTTCTTT.

The chain couples TRBV28 to TRBJ1-4; the D gene is possibly TRBD1 (5 bases). Germline V gene data show CDR1 as MDHEN and CDR2 as SYDVKM. V lost 2 bases and J lost 8, with 18 bases in between. The length of the CDR3 is 16 residues. In DNA form, the CDR3 reads TGTGCCAGCAGTTTAGCTGGAGACAGTTTTTCCGAAAAACTGTTTTTT. Residues: CASSLAGDSFSEKLFF.

The genes are TRBV3-1 (or the pseudogene TRBV3-2) and TRBJ2-1, with D possibly TRBD1 on 6 matching bases. The CDR3 extends over 12 amino acids. CDR1 is LGHDT and CDR2 is YNNKEL in the germline V gene (reference sequence). V was shortened by 4 bases and J by 6 bases, with 7 bases between the two germline ends. The CDR3 DNA reads as TGTGCCAGCAGCCCAGGGGTCAATGAGCAGTTCTTC. It is translated as CASSPGVNEQFF.

The sample holds one count of this clone. The gene calls are TRBV7-9 and TRBJ2-1; D is perhaps TRBD1 (5 bases). Looked up from germline, CDR1 is SEHNR and CDR2 is FQNEAQ (reference sequence). The germline V and J ends were trimmed by 5 bases and 3 bases, with 17 bases remaining between them. The CDR3 covers 16 residues. This chain's CDR3 is CASSPFLDRDYNEQFF. In DNA, the CDR3 is TGTGCCAGCAGCCCTTTTCTTGACAGAGACTACAATGAGCAGTTCTTC.

The genes are TRBV6-4 and TRBJ2-2, with 14 positions matching TRBD2. The CDR3 runs to 15 residues. Unmatched junction bases numbered 3, after V lost 6 bases and J lost 6 bases. Per the germline V gene, CDR1 is MRHNA and CDR2 is SNTAGT. The CDR3 loop reads CASRGTSGGSGELFF. Here the CDR3 DNA reads TGTGCCAGCAGGGGGACTAGCGGGGGATCCGGGGAGCTGTTTTTT.

The genes are TRBV5-1 and TRBJ1-1; 7 bases map to TRBD1. Trimming removed 7 bases from V and 2 bases from J; junction bases left unmatched: 17. Germline loops: CDR1 SGHRS, CDR2 YFSETQ. The CDR3 loop spans 17 amino acids. CDR3 region: CASQLEVTGTANTEAFF. CDR3 nucleotide sequence: TGCGCCAGCCAATTGGAGGTAACCGGGACAGCAAACACTGAAGCTTTCTTT.

The chain couples TRBV7-8 to TRBJ1-1; D possibly corresponds to TRBD1 (6 bases). The V end lost 5 bases, the J end lost 9 bases, and 19 bases lay between the germline ends. Germline CDR1 SGHVS, CDR2 FQNEAQ. This CDR3 comprises 14 residues. The chain's CDR3 is CASSQAPQGLKAFF. The CDR3 DNA reads TGTGCCAGCAGCCAAGCCCCCCAGGGGCTAAAAGCTTTCTTT.

The V and J genes are TRBV27 and TRBJ1-2; 7 bases are shared with TRBD1. Germline-derived CDR1 and CDR2 are MNHEY and SMNVEV (reference sequence). The trim removed 10 bases at V and 2 bases at J, leaving 16 bases unmatched. The CDR3 is 16 amino acids. This chain's CDR3 is CATRRVAGTENYGYTF. CDR3 sequence (DNA): TGTGCCACCAGAAGGGTCGCCGGGACAGAGAACTATGGCTACACCTTC.

This chain links TRBV30 with TRBJ2-3; D not certain. The CDR3 sequence is 14 residues long. The germline gives CDR1 GTSNPN, CDR2 SVGIG (reference sequence). The V and J ends lost 1 base and 6 bases respectively, with 14 bases between them. Here the CDR3 reads CAWSAMTRMDTQYF. CDR3 sequence (DNA): TGTGCCTGGAGTGCGATGACTCGAATGGATACGCAGTATTTT.

V and J are TRBV18 and TRBJ1-5; a weak D match, TRBD1 (5 bases). V gave up 1 base and J gave up 3 bases, with 10 bases separating them. The CDR3 has 15 amino acids. Germline V gene sequence: CDR1 KGHSH, CDR2 LQKENI. The CDR3 DNA is TGTGCCAGCTCACCACTCTCAGGGAACAATCAGCCCCAGCATTTT. As protein: CASSPLSGNNQPQHF.

This chain links TRBV3-1 (or the pseudogene TRBV3-2) with TRBJ2-3, with D perhaps TRBD2 (7 bases). Trimming stripped 7 bases from V and 8 bases from J, with 19 bases between. The CDR3 sequence is 14 residues long. Germline V gives CDR1 LGHDT, CDR2 YNNKEL (reference sequence). CDR3: CASKRAGARFTQYF. CDR3 bases: TGTGCCAGCAAAAGGGCGGGGGCAAGATTTACGCAGTATTTT.

Points on this clone: Other DNA sequences in this sample translate to the same CDR3. The chain links TRBV28 to TRBJ1-6; D gene unclear. CDR3 length: 12 amino acids. Germline V lookup: CDR1 MDHEN, CDR2 SYDVKM. The V and J ends lost 6 bases and 9 bases respectively, with 9 bases between them. Here the CDR3 DNA reads TGTGCCAGCAGCCCCCCCCTTTCACCCCTCCACTTT. Protein product: CASSPPLSPLHF.

This clone was detected once. The rearrangement uses TRBV25-1 and TRBJ1-2, with TRBD1 as a possible D gene (5 bases). Between the trimmed V and J ends, which lost 5 bases and 2 bases, there was a span of 9 bases. CDR3 length: 13 amino acids. CDR1 is MGHDK and CDR2 is SYGVNS in the germline V gene. This chain's CDR3 is CASSLGQNYGYTF. The CDR3 bases are TGTGCCAGCAGTCTGGGGCAGAACTATGGCTACACCTTC.

This clone was seen a few times. The chain recombines TRBV12-5 with TRBJ1-2; 7 nucleotides align to TRBD1. Per the germline V gene, CDR1 is LGHNT and CDR2 is FRNRAP. The length of the CDR3 is 14 residues. Germline trimming cut 7 bases from V and 12 bases from J; bases unmatched to any gene: 17. CDR3 sequence (DNA): TGTGCTAGTGCCATACAAAGGGACAGAAGCGAGAACACCTTC. This gives the protein CASAIQRDRSENTF.

The chain has TRBV30 and TRBJ1-1; 8 bases match TRBD1. The V gene end was trimmed by 0 bases and the J gene end by 7 bases; junction bases not matched to a gene: 10. Germline-derived CDR1 and CDR2 are GTSNPN and SVGIG (reference sequence). There are 15 residues in the CDR3. This CDR3 is CAWSVWDRSNLEAFF. DNA for the CDR3: TGTGCCTGGAGTGTTTGGGACAGGAGCAACCTTGAAGCTTTCTTT.

This clone was detected only a few times. The gene calls are TRBV5-1 and TRBJ2-2, with 11 bases matching TRBD1. V was pared by 0 bases and J by 4 bases, with 2 bases of the junction left unmatched. The CDR3 runs to 16 residues. The germline gives CDR1 SGHRS, CDR2 YFSETQ. CDR3 loop: CASSLDGTGGTGELFF. CDR3 nucleotides: TGCGCCAGCAGCTTGGATGGGACAGGGGGCACCGGGGAGCTGTTTTTT.